The clone carrying this T cell receptor (beta chain) has ten or more counts. The antigen is not known. CDR3 length equals 11 residues. Trimming stripped 4 bases from V and 4 bases from J, with 6 bases between. Germline lookup yields CDR1 DFQATT and CDR2 SNEGSKA (reference sequence). This sample is drawn from a study of blood T cells in healthy people across ages. It was with a sample-barcoded 5' primer and a J-beta primer mix that a second PCR of roughly 6 to 12 cycles was run. Via MiXCR, TCRdb re-called the 5' RACE reads, giving one row per CDR3 protein. Seen here are around 1,500,000 distinct CDR3 sequences, about 28% observed once, and the top ten hold roughly 8%. Regarding the study as a whole: With naive T cell percentage, TCR beta diversity showed a strong correlation.

Sample: blood. This receptor was obtained from a woman under 40 in good health. The chain joins TRBV20-1 to TRBJ2-3; D remains unclear. DNA of the CDR3: TGCAGTGCTATAACCGCAGATACGCAGTATTTT. Its protein is CSAITADTQYF.